This T cell receptor beta chain was captured by sequencing in a study of OX40 agonist ivuxolimab in advanced cancers. Regarding the study in general: Ivuxolimab, which targeted the costimulatory receptor OX40 (CD134), was an agonistic, fully human IgG2 monoclonal antibody. Intravenous ivuxolimab was administered to patients every 2 weeks at six dose levels: 0.01, 0.1, 0.3, 1.5, 3 and 10 mg/kg. Of the roughly 51 patients in dose escalation, about 20 had hepatocellular carcinoma, around 15 had melanoma, 9 had renal cell carcinoma and 9 had head and neck cancer. In the dose-escalation cohort, 75% to 90% of patients were male, and the mean age was approximately 60 years with a range of about 20 to 80. Patients were allowed to have had prior anti-PD-1, anti-PD-L1 or anti-CTLA-4 therapy, and approximately 37% of the dose-escalation patients had been treated with checkpoint inhibitors. Partial responses were achieved by three dose-escalation patients, of whom one had hepatocellular carcinoma and two had cutaneous melanoma. The point of sequencing TCRbeta in the periphery was to test whether ivuxolimab changed TCR sequence diversity and drove clonal T-cell expansion. The paper covers the monotherapy dose-escalation part of the phase I ivuxolimab trial, which included N ≈ 52 patients.

Measured from the cysteine to the phenylalanine, the CDR3 is 14 residues long. The retained sequence is limited to the CDR3, 42 bases, with the frame set at the first base. The junction carries 7 bases between V and J, which are trimmed by 0 bases and 2 bases respectively. The germline V gene gives CDR1 as MNHEY and CDR2 as SVGAGI. Patients with autoimmune disease history or receiving systemic immunosuppression were excluded from the trial. Peripheral blood for TCR sequencing was collected from all dose cohorts at baseline, on cycle 4 day 1, and on cycle 7 day 1. Samples came from an open-label, multicenter, first-in-human phase I dose-escalation trial of ivuxolimab. Adults with locally advanced or metastatic melanoma, renal cell, hepatocellular, or head and neck squamous cell carcinoma were enrolled in the trial. Before TCR sequencing, CD4+ T cells and CD8+ T cells were sorted from peripheral blood as separate populations.

For sequencing of the TCRbeta CDR3 region, genomic DNA was extracted from the sorted cells. The immunoSEQ Assay was used for sequencing of TCRbeta CDR3 regions. The immuneACCESS repertoire file appears here via TCRdb, limited to in-frame rearrangements. These files lack a portion of the clones; in checked studies, under half of the deficit traces to unresolved V genes, and the cause of the others is not known. The sample table contains tens of thousands of clones; only one count was recorded for approximately 86% of them. The ten largest clones represent about 30% of the sample. The sample holds one count of this clone. Its binding antigen is unknown. No base-level quality is on record; no much larger clone is a single base apart. Overall study outcomes, separate from this receptor: After ivuxolimab, expanded clones were on average more numerous among CD8+ T cells than among CD4+ T cells. Low levels of normalized T-cell clonal expansion were also seen in some patients who did not respond. At doses from 0.1 to 3.0 mg/kg, clonal expansion was seen in both CD4+ and CD8+ blood T cells between baseline and week 6. In the 0.1-3.0 mg/kg groups, partial responders had among the lowest normalized peripheral clonal expansion, particularly in CD8+ T cells. The antigen specificity of the peripheral T cells that underwent clonal expansion was not determined.

The clonotype was recovered from an adult with an advanced solid tumor such as melanoma, head and neck, liver or kidney cancer. The sequencing used CD4+ or CD8+ T cells sorted from blood, collected in a trial of the OX40 agonist ivuxolimab. The sequence links TRBV6-5 to TRBJ2-5; the D gene may be TRBD1 or TRBD2, since each aligns over 5 bases. The CDR3 loop reads CASSYSGEQETQYF. In nucleotide form, the sequence is TGTGCCAGCAGTTACTCGGGGGAACAAGAGACCCAGTACTTC.